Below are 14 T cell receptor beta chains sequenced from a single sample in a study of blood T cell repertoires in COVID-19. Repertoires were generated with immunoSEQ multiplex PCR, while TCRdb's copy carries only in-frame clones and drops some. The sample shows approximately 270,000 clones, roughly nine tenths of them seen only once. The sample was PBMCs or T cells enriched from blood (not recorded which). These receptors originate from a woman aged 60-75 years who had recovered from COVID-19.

This chain's CDR3 is CASIGQSNTGELFF. The CDR3 DNA reads TGTGCCAGCATCGGACAGTCGAACACCGGGGAGCTGTTTTTT. The chain has TRBV6-5 and TRBJ2-2, with D possibly TRBD1 on 6 matching bases. The V end lost 7 bases, the J end lost 0 bases, and 9 bases lay between the germline ends. This CDR3 contains 14 residues. Germline CDR1 and CDR2: MNHEY and SVGAGI.

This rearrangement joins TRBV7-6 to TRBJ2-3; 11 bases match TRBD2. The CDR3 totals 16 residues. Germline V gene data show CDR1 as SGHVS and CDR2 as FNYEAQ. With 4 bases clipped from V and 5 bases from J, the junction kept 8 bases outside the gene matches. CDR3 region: CASSSLLAGAIDTQYF. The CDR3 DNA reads TGTGCCAGCAGCTCGCTACTAGCGGGAGCTATAGATACGCAGTATTTT. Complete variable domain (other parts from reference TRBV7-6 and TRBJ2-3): GAGVSQSPRYKVTKRGQDVALRCDPISGHVSLYWYRQALGQGPEFLTYFNYEAQQDKSGLPNDRFSAERPEGSISTLTIQRTEQRDSAMYRCASSSLLAGAIDTQYFGPGTRLTVL.

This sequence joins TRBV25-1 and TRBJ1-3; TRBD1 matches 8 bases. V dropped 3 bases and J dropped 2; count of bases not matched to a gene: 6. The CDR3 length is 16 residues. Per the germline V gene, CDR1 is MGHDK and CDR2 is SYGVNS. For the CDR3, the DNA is TGTGCCAGCAGTGACCTTCGGACAGGGACTGGAAACACCATATATTTT. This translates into CASSDLRTGTGNTIYF.

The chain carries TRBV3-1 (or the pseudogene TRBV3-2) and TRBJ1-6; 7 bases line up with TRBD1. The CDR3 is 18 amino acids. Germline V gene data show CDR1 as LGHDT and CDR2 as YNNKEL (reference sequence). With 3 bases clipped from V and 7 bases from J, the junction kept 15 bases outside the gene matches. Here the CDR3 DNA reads TGTGCCAGCAGCCATTACCGCCCGACCGGGACAGACAATTCACCCCTCCACTTT. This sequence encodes CASSHYRPTGTDNSPLHF.

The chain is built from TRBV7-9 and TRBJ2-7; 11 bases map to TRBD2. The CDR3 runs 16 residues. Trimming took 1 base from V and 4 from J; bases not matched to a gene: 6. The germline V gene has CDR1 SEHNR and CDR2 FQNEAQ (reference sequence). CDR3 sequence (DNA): TGTGCCAGCAGCTTAGTCTCGGGACTAGCGGTTTACGAGCAGTACTTC. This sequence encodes CASSLVSGLAVYEQYF.

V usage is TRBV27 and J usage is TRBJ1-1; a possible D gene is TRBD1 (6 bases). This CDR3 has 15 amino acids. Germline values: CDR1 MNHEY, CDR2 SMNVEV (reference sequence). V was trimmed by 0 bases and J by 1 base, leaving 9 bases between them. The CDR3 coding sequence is TGTGCCAGCAGTTTATCACGGACAGCGAACACTGAAGCTTTCTTT. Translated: CASSLSRTANTEAFF.

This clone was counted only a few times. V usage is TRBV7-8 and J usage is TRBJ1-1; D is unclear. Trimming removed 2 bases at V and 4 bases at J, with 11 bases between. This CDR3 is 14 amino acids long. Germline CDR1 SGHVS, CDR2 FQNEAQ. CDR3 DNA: TGTGCCAGCAGCTTACGTGCGGGCCCCACTGAAGCTTTCTTT. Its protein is CASSLRAGPTEAFF.

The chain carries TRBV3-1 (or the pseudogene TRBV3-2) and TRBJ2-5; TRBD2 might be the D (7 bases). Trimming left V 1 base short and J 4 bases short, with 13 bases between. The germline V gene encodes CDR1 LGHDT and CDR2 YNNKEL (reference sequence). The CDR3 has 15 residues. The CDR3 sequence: CASSQVRGGGETQYF. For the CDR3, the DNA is TGTGCCAGCAGCCAAGTGAGGGGGGGAGGAGAGACCCAGTACTTC.

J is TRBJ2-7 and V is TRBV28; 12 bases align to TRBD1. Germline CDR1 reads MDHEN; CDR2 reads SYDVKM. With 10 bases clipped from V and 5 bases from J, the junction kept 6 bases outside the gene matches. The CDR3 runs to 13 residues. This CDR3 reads CATGQGALDEQYF. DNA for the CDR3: TGTGCCACGGGACAGGGGGCTTTAGACGAGCAGTACTTC.

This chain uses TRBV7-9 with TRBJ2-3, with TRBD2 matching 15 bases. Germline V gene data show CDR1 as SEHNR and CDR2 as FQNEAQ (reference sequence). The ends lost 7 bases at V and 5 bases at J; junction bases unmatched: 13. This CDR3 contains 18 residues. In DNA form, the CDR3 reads TGTGCCAGCAATGACTTTGTAGGGACTAGCGGGGGGCTAGATACGCAGTATTTT. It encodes CASNDFVGTSGGLDTQYF.

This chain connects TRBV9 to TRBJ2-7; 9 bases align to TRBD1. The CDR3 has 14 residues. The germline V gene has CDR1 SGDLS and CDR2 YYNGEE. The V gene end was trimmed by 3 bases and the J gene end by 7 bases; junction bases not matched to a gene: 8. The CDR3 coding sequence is TGTGCCAGCAGCGCCGGGGACAGGGCGAGGGAGCAGTACTTC. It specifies CASSAGDRAREQYF.

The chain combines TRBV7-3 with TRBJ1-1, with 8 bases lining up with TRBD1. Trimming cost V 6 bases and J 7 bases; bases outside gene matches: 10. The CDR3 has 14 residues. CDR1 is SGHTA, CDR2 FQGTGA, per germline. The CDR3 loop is CASSPDRGYGEAFF. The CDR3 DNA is TGTGCCAGCAGTCCTGACAGGGGTTACGGTGAAGCTTTCTTT.

The CDR3 loop reads CASSRGTGLNTEAFF. The CDR3, as DNA: TGTGCCAGCAGCCGAGGGACAGGCTTGAACACTGAAGCTTTCTTT. The chain carries TRBV14 and TRBJ1-1; TRBD1 aligns across 8 bases. CDR1 is SGHDN and CDR2 is FVKESK in the germline V gene. This CDR3 is 15 amino acids long. V was clipped by 4 bases and J by 0 bases; unmatched bases: 4.

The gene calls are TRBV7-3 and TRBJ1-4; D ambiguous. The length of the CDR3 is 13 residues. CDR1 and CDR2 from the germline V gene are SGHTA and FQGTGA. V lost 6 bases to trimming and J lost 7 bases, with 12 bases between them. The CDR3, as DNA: TGTGCCAGCAGTTCGGGGTCCTTTGAAAAACTGTTTTTT. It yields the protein CASSSGSFEKLFF.